Shown below are 25 T cell receptor beta chains from a single sample sequenced in a study of cytotoxic CD8 clonotypes in ibrutinib-treated CLL. Sequencing used immunoSEQ multiplex PCR; TCRdb keeps in-frame clones, though not all of them. The sample includes approximately 120,000 clones, under 70% of them seen just once. Sequencing used PBMCs, obtained after 24 months of ibrutinib treatment. Receptor source: a human donor with chronic lymphocytic leukemia.

This chain connects TRBV29-1 to TRBJ1-4; D is undetermined. This CDR3 spans 13 amino acids. Trimming pared 7 bases from V and 6 bases from J, leaving 15 bases between. The germline V gene has CDR1 SQVTM and CDR2 ANQGSEA. CDR3 region: CSGGGNTDEKLFF. In nucleotides, the CDR3 is TGCAGCGGGGGAGGCAATACTGATGAAAAACTGTTTTTT.

The V and J genes are TRBV15 and TRBJ2-5; TRBD1 might be the D (6 bases). The CDR3 length is 14 residues. The germline CDR1 and CDR2 sequences are LNHNV and YYDKDF (reference sequence). Deletions cut 4 bases from V and 5 bases from J, with 14 bases between. CDR3 nucleotide sequence: TGTGCCACCAGCACCCGACAGGTTGTGGAGACCCAGTACTTC. Translated: CATSTRQVVETQYF.

This clone was counted only a few times. The CDR3 spells CASSREGRDTEAFF. The CDR3 bases are TGCGCCAGCAGCCGAGAGGGGAGAGACACTGAAGCTTTCTTT. This sequence joins TRBV5-1 and TRBJ1-1; D is perhaps TRBD1 (5 bases). Trimming shortened V by 4 bases and J by 3 bases, and 13 bases separated the two germline ends. Germline loops: CDR1 SGHRS, CDR2 YFSETQ. The CDR3 runs 14 residues.

The chain recombines TRBV29-1 with TRBJ1-1; D remains ambiguous. With 3 bases removed from V and 6 bases from J, the gap between germline ends came to 20 bases. Germline V gene lookup returns CDR1 SQVTM and CDR2 ANQGSEA. The CDR3 consists of 15 residues. The CDR3 region has the DNA TGCAGCGTTGACGAGAGGTTAGAGCGCGTCGCTGAAGCTTTCTTT. It translates to CSVDERLERVAEAFF.

The V gene is TRBV5-1, the J gene TRBJ2-1; D is unclear. CDR1 is SGHRS and CDR2 is YFSETQ in the germline V gene. This CDR3 is built from 12 residues. The V end lost 4 bases, the J end lost 4 bases, and 6 bases lay between the germline ends. CDR3 in amino acids: CASSGVYNEQFF. CDR3 DNA: TGCGCCAGCAGCGGAGTATACAATGAGCAGTTCTTC. Using reference TRBV5-1 and TRBJ2-1 for the parts outside the CDR3, the full variable domain is KAGVTQTPRYLIKTRGQQVTLSCSPISGHRSVSWYQQTPGQGLQFLFEYFSETQRNKGNFPGRFSGRQFSNSRSEMNVSTLELGDSALYLCASSGVYNEQFFGPGTRLTVL.

J is TRBJ2-3 and V is TRBV11-3; D uncertain. V lost 1 base and J 0 bases, leaving 5 bases between the germline ends. The CDR3 extends over 14 amino acids. Germline CDR1 and CDR2: SGHNT and YENEEA. CDR3 nucleotide sequence: TGTGCCAGCAGCTTAGCTGGTAGCACAGATACGCAGTATTTT. It codes for CASSLAGSTDTQYF.

The chain employs TRBV6-1 and TRBJ2-7, with D perhaps TRBD1 or TRBD2 (5 bases each). This CDR3 contains 14 residues. V lost 6 bases and J lost 3, with 15 bases in between. The germline V gene encodes CDR1 MNHNS and CDR2 SASEGT. CDR3 sequence (DNA): TGTGCCAGCAGGGGATTTGGGACCGACTACGAGCAGTACTTC. It is translated as CASRGFGTDYEQYF.

The chain joins TRBV29-1 to TRBJ2-2; 9 bases are shared with TRBD1. V lost 4 bases, J lost 4 bases, and 4 bases stayed unmatched. This CDR3 comprises 14 residues. Germline V gene data show CDR1 as SQVTM and CDR2 as ANQGSEA. CDR3 coding DNA: TGCAGCGTTGCGGGACAGGGAAGCACCGGGGAGCTGTTTTTT. This gives the protein CSVAGQGSTGELFF.

This chain links TRBV29-1 with TRBJ2-3; D uncertain. V was trimmed by 7 bases and J by 8 bases, leaving 13 bases between them. Looked up from germline, CDR1 is SQVTM and CDR2 is ANQGSEA. The CDR3 contains 11 residues. The CDR3 region has the DNA TGCAGCGCCGAAGCTCCCTTTACGCAGTATTTT. Translated: CSAEAPFTQYF.

This clone came up a few times. This chain links TRBV13 with TRBJ1-2; 7 bases align to TRBD1. The germline V gene has CDR1 PRHDT and CDR2 FYEKMQ (reference sequence). The CDR3 covers 13 residues. Losses at the gene ends were 5 bases for V and 4 bases for J; bases not matched to a gene: 4. The CDR3 DNA follows: TGTGCCAGCAGCGAGGACAGGTCCTATGGCTACACCTTC. Protein: CASSEDRSYGYTF. Based on the CDR3 plus reference TRBV13 and TRBJ1-2, the full variable domain is AAGVIQSPRHLIKEKRETATLKCYPIPRHDTVYWYQQGPGQDPQFLISFYEKMQSDKGSIPDRFSAQQFSDYHSELNMSSLELGDSALYFCASSEDRSYGYTFGSGTRLTVV.

This chain uses TRBV7-9 with TRBJ1-1; TRBD1 matches at 8 bases. The germline CDR1 and CDR2 sequences are SEHNR and FQNEAQ (reference sequence). The CDR3 runs to 14 residues. With 5 bases clipped from V and 3 bases from J, the junction kept 5 bases outside the gene matches. The CDR3 loop reads CASSRGQGDTEAFF. In DNA form, the CDR3 reads TGTGCCAGCAGCCGCGGACAGGGTGACACTGAAGCTTTCTTT.

This clone was seen more than once but under ten times. This sequence joins TRBV4-1 and TRBJ1-4; TRBD1 agrees at 9 bases. The germline gives CDR1 MGHRA, CDR2 YSYEKL. The CDR3 extends over 15 amino acids. Germline trimming cut 5 bases from V and 4 bases from J; bases unmatched to any gene: 5. CDR3 nucleotides: TGCGCCAGCAGCGGCCCGGGACAGGGTAATGAAAAACTGTTTTTT. Translation: CASSGPGQGNEKLFF.

This clone was detected only a few times. The V call is TRBV7-9, the J call TRBJ1-1; D is ambiguous. Germline V gene sequence: CDR1 SEHNR, CDR2 FQNEAQ (reference sequence). With 4 bases removed from V and 3 bases from J, the gap between germline ends came to 3 bases. The CDR3 is 11 residues long. The CDR3 nucleotides read TGTGCCAGCAGCTCCTACACTGAAGCTTTCTTT. Its protein is CASSSYTEAFF.

This clone occurred a few times. The gene calls are TRBV6-5 and TRBJ2-7, with TRBD2 matching 13 bases. Unmatched junction bases numbered 5, after V lost 5 bases and J lost 4 bases. The CDR3 sequence is 15 residues long. Germline CDR1 reads MNHEY; CDR2 reads SVGAGI. Here the CDR3 reads CASSQGLAGIYEQYF. CDR3 coding DNA: TGTGCCAGCAGTCAGGGACTAGCGGGGATTTACGAGCAGTACTTC.

This sequence joins TRBV30 and TRBJ1-3, with 10 nucleotides matching TRBD1. The CDR3 is 15 amino acids. Germline V gene lookup returns CDR1 GTSNPN and CDR2 SVGIG (reference sequence). The V gene end was trimmed by 5 bases and the J gene end by 5 bases; junction bases not matched to a gene: 9. Written as DNA, the CDR3 is TGTGCCTGGTTATCCCGGGACAGGGGTAGAAACACCATATATTTT. This translates into CAWLSRDRGRNTIYF.

The chain joins TRBV5-1 to TRBJ2-1; 7 bases match TRBD1. V gave up 3 bases and J gave up 9 bases; unmatched junction bases: 6. The CDR3 length is 13 residues. Looked up from germline, CDR1 is SGHRS and CDR2 is YFSETQ. The CDR3: CASSSVQGIEQFF. The CDR3 coding sequence is TGCGCCAGCAGCTCTGTACAGGGGATTGAGCAGTTCTTC.

The chain links TRBV7-9 to TRBJ1-1, with a weak D call TRBD1 (5 bases). Germline CDR1 SEHNR, CDR2 FQNEAQ (reference sequence). The CDR3 covers 12 residues. V was pared by 3 bases and J by 7 bases, with 9 bases between. CDR3 coding DNA: TGTGCCAGCAGCTTGGGGGACGGTGAAGCTTTCTTT. Translated: CASSLGDGEAFF.

V usage is TRBV4-3 and J usage is TRBJ1-4; tentatively, D is TRBD1 (6 bases). Between the trimmed V and J ends, which lost 0 bases and 10 bases, there was a span of 21 bases. Germline lookup yields CDR1 LGHNA and CDR2 YSLEER. This CDR3 contains 17 residues. The CDR3: CASSQEEWQGLSGKLFF. The CDR3 DNA reads TGCGCCAGCAGCCAAGAAGAGTGGCAGGGGCTTTCGGGAAAACTGTTTTTT.

This chain joins TRBV4-2 and TRBJ1-2; weak D call: TRBD1 (5 bases). This CDR3 has 15 residues. Deletions cut 0 bases from V and 4 bases from J, with 12 bases between. Germline-derived CDR1 and CDR2 are LGHNA and YNFKEQ. CDR3 region: CASSQEARGSYGYTF. The CDR3 region has the DNA TGTGCCAGCAGCCAAGAAGCAAGGGGATCCTATGGCTACACCTTC.

V gene TRBV27 combines with J gene TRBJ2-7; TRBD1 matches 8 bases. With V trimmed by 3 bases and J by 3 bases, 4 bases remained unmatched. Germline CDR1 and CDR2: MNHEY and SMNVEV (reference sequence). The CDR3 loop spans 14 amino acids. The CDR3 nucleotides are TGTGCCAGCAGTTTTGGACAGGGAAACTACGAGCAGTACTTC. It codes for CASSFGQGNYEQYF.

The CDR3 DNA reads TGTGCCAGCACCACAGACAGGGGAAGGAACGAGCAGTACTTC. Amino acids: CASTTDRGRNEQYF. V and J are TRBV28 and TRBJ2-7, with 8 positions matching TRBD1. The CDR3 is made up of 14 amino acids. Germline CDR1 and CDR2: MDHEN and SYDVKM. V gave up 7 bases and J gave up 5 bases; unmatched junction bases: 10. The full variable domain, in which reference TRBV28 and TRBJ2-7 provide the parts outside the CDR3, is DVKVTQSSRYLVKRTGEKVFLECVQDMDHENMFWYRQDPGLGLRLIYFSYDVKMKEKGDIPEGYSVSREKKERFSLILESASTNQTSMYLCASTTDRGRNEQYFGPGTRLTVT.

This clone came up a few times. The chain is built from TRBV2 and TRBJ1-6; D is undetermined. Trimming took 8 bases from V and 0 from J, leaving 5 bases between them. CDR3 length: 13 amino acids. Germline V gene data show CDR1 as SNHLY and CDR2 as FYNNEI. The CDR3 reads CASGSSYNSPLHF. Here the CDR3 DNA reads TGTGCCAGCGGTAGCTCCTATAATTCACCCCTCCACTTT.

CDR3 region: CASSQAGQGYRAFF. DNA of the CDR3: TGCGCCAGCAGCCAGGCGGGACAGGGTTATCGAGCTTTCTTT. This chain joins TRBV4-1 and TRBJ1-1, with 9 bases fitting TRBD1. CDR1 MGHRA and CDR2 YSYEKL come from the germline V gene. The CDR3 is made up of 14 amino acids. With V trimmed by 3 bases and J by 10 bases, 9 bases remained unmatched.

The V gene is TRBV19, the J gene TRBJ2-3, with D perhaps TRBD1 or TRBD2 (5 bases each). Trimming removed 5 bases at V and 12 bases at J, with 18 bases between. Germline V lookup: CDR1 LNHDA, CDR2 SQIVND (reference sequence). This CDR3 comprises 13 residues. This chain's CDR3 is CASSFAGNGAQYF. The CDR3 DNA sequence: TGTGCCAGTAGTTTTGCAGGCAACGGGGCTCAGTATTTT.

The CDR3 DNA is TGTGCCAGCAGTTACGGACAGGACAAATATTCACCCCTCCACTTT. It yields the protein CASSYGQDKYSPLHF. The genes are TRBV6-5 and TRBJ1-6; 7 bases fit TRBD1. The length of the CDR3 is 15 residues. Germline V gene lookup returns CDR1 MNHEY and CDR2 SVGAGI. The junction had 6 bases not matched to a gene; V was cut back by 2 bases and J by 8 bases.